This is a list of T cell receptor beta chains from one sample in a study of identical twins. MiXCR was run by TCRdb on the 5' RACE reads, yielding one entry per CDR3 protein. The data show a few hundred thousand distinct CDR3 sequences, with 5.5% to 7.5% seen just once and more than 12% held by the top ten. This sample was shared with a second study, whose subject was T cells expressing NK-cell markers.

Sequencing was performed on CD8+ T cells sorted from blood. The receptors were gathered from a woman between 18 and 30 years old in good health. Each CDR3 is given with its conserved first and last residue. Fields, in order: D gene, CDR3 length, V gene, J gene, clone size, CDR3 DNA, CDR3 protein. A D gene is named only where the DNA matches it firmly. Only some rows state a clone size, as once, few, many or a class for expanded clones.

>-|16|TRBV5-1|TRBJ1-1|few
TGCGCCAGCAGCTTGGAGGGAGCAGGGTTGAACACTGAAGCTTTCTTT
CASSLEGAGLNTEAFF
>TRBD2|15|TRBV20-1|TRBJ2-2|many
TGCAGTGCTAGAGATCTAGCGGGGGACACCGGGGAGCTGTTTTTT
CSARDLAGDTGELFF
>-|11|TRBV20-1|TRBJ1-3|-
TGCAGGGCAATGGTCGGGAACACCATATATTTT
CRAMVGNTIYF
>-|17|TRBV7-9|TRBJ2-2|few
TGTGCCAGCAGCGGAAGAGCTAAAGGGGGATACACCGGGGAGCTGTTTTTT
CASSGRAKGGYTGELFF
>TRBD2|18|TRBV5-6|TRBJ2-2|-
TGTGCCAGCAGCCTGACTAGCGGGGGGCCTTCGAACACCGGGGAGCTGTTTTTT
CASSLTSGGPSNTGELFF
>TRBD2|17|TRBV20-1|TRBJ2-5|few
TGCAGTGCTAGAGATCGATCGGGGGGGGCTATGTCGGAGACCCAGTACTTC
CSARDRSGGAMSETQYF
>-|14|TRBV2|TRBJ2-2|-
TGTGCCAGCAGCCTGACACTCCCCACCGGGGAGCTGTTTTTT
CASSLTLPTGELFF
>-|14|TRBV7-2|TRBJ2-5|many
TGTGCCAGCTTCCGAAACAGGCCCCAAGAGACCCAGTACTTC
CASFRNRPQETQYF
>-|14|TRBV21-1|TRBJ1-2|many
TGTGCCAGCAGCAGGCCCCGGGGGAGCTATGGCTACACCTTC
CASSRPRGSYGYTF
>TRBD2|16|TRBV12-3/TRBV12-4|TRBJ2-1|many
TGTGCCAGCAGCCCGCGGGGGGGGAGCTCCTACAATGAGCAGTTCTTC
CASSPRGGSSYNEQFF
>TRBD2|16|TRBV20-1|TRBJ2-1|-
TGCAGTGCTCGGACTAGCGGGGGGCCTACCTACAATGAGCAGTTCTTC
CSARTSGGPTYNEQFF
>-|12|TRBV11-2|TRBJ2-1|many
TGTGCCAGCAGCTGGTTAACCAATGAGCAGTTCTTC
CASSWLTNEQFF
>TRBD2|12|TRBV20-1|TRBJ2-7|few
TGCAGTTGGGGGGGGGGACGCCACGAGCAGTACTTC
CSWGGGRHEQYF
>-|15|TRBV7-6|TRBJ2-7|-
TGTGCCAGCAGCCCGCTGGGGGATAGAGAATACGAGCAGTACTTC
CASSPLGDREYEQYF
>TRBD1|16|TRBV15|TRBJ1-1|-
TGTGCCACCAGCAGAGACCGGGACAGGGGGAACACTGAAGCTTTCTTT
CATSRDRDRGNTEAFF
>TRBD2|13|TRBV12-3/TRBV12-4|TRBJ2-7|-
TGTGCCATCCTTTCAGCGGGGGGCTACGAGCAGTACTTC
CAILSAGGYEQYF
>-|15|TRBV29-1|TRBJ2-5|few
TGCAGCGTTGAAGATCCGACAGCCTTCCAAGAGACCCAGTACTTC
CSVEDPTAFQETQYF
>-|15|TRBV6-1|TRBJ2-1|-
TGTGCCAGCAGCCTCACCGGGACCGGCTTTAATGAGCAGTTCTTC
CASSLTGTGFNEQFF
>-|15|TRBV12-3/TRBV12-4|TRBJ1-1|many
TGTGCCAGCAGTGACGGACGGGAGGCAAGTGCTGAAGCTTTCTTT
CASSDGREASAEAFF
>-|15|TRBV5-1|TRBJ1-1|few
TGCGCCAGCAGCGGCGGGCGGGGGTTGGGCACTGAAGCTTTCTTT
CASSGGRGLGTEAFF
>-|12|TRBV11-2|TRBJ2-7|many
TGTGCCAGCAGCCCCCCCGGGTACGAGCAGTACTTC
CASSPPGYEQYF